This entry lists 14 T cell receptor beta chains sequenced from one sample in a study of T cell repertoires in cytomegalovirus infection. Via MiXCR, TCRdb re-called the reads, giving one row per CDR3 protein. The table lists roughly 760,000 distinct CDR3 sequences, 35% to 45% of them singletons. The sequenced material came from PBMCs. The receptors were gathered from a human donor in good health (CMV status not recorded). Some clones in this sample may be carry-over from other donors' samples.

This clonotype has ten or more counts. The CDR3 region is CASSLTPTDTQYF. The CDR3 DNA follows: TGTGCCAGCAGCTTAACACCCACAGATACGCAGTATTTT. The chain couples TRBV7-3 to TRBJ2-3; D call uncertain. This CDR3 comprises 13 residues. Germline CDR1 reads SGHTA; CDR2 reads FQGTGA. Trimming removed 0 bases at V and 2 bases at J, with 3 bases between.

The chain links TRBV6-6 to TRBJ1-1, with TRBD1 matching 8 bases. The germline V gene has CDR1 MNHNY and CDR2 SVGAGI (reference sequence). The CDR3 extends over 16 amino acids. With 6 bases clipped from V and 4 bases from J, the junction kept 13 bases outside the gene matches. This CDR3 is CASRRPGTGLGTEAFF. CDR3 bases: TGTGCCAGCAGACGTCCCGGGACAGGTTTGGGCACTGAAGCTTTCTTT.

Regarding this clonotype: The junction shows a germline mismatch at one end, possibly a read error. The CDR3 loop reads CASSTTDSSVAYEKYF. CDR3 nucleotides: TGTGCCAGCAGCACAACCGACTCCAGTGTGGCGTACGAGAAGTACTTC. The V gene is TRBV7-9, the J gene TRBJ2-7, with no clear D. CDR3 length equals 16 residues. The germline V gene has CDR1 SEHNR and CDR2 FQNEAQ (reference sequence). The full variable domain, in which reference TRBV7-9 and TRBJ2-7 provide the parts outside the CDR3, is DTGVSQNPRHKITKRGQNVTFRCDPISEHNRLYWYRQTLGQGPEFLTYFQNEAQLEKSRLLSDRFSAERPKGSFSTLEIQRTEQGDSAMYLCASSTTDSSVAYEKYFGPGTRLTVT.

V and J are TRBV27 and TRBJ2-5, with D perhaps matching TRBD1 (5 bases). V lost 3 bases and J 3 bases, leaving 14 bases between the germline ends. Germline CDR1 reads MNHEY; CDR2 reads SMNVEV (reference sequence). The CDR3 runs 15 residues. The CDR3 nucleotides are TGTGCCAGCAGTTTGTCGCAGGGCTTAAAAGAGACCCAGTACTTC. This sequence encodes CASSLSQGLKETQYF.

V usage is TRBV12-3 or TRBV12-4 and J usage is TRBJ1-5, with a weak D call TRBD1 (6 bases). This CDR3 comprises 12 residues. The V end lost 7 bases, the J end lost 7 bases, and 11 bases lay between the germline ends. CDR3 bases: TGTGCCAGCACTTGGGGGCTACAGCCCCAGCATTTT. This codes for CASTWGLQPQHF.

Points on this clonotype: One end of the junction fails to match germline, which may point to a read error. The chain couples TRBV5-1 to TRBJ1-4; the D is unclear. The CDR3 is 15 residues long. Germline-derived CDR1 and CDR2 are SGHRS and YFSETQ. CDR3 bases: TGCGCCAGCAGCTTGGGGAATACTGACTGGGAAAATCTGTTTTTT. Translation gives CASSLGNTDWENLFF.

The chain has TRBV5-1 and TRBJ2-7; TRBD2 matches 11 bases. This CDR3 spans 16 amino acids. Trimming removed 4 bases from V and 2 bases from J; junction bases left unmatched: 8. CDR1 and CDR2 (germline): SGHRS, YFSETQ. In DNA, the CDR3 is TGCGCCAGCAGCCCCCAAGAGGGACTAGCGGCCTACGAGCAGTACTTC. Its translation is CASSPQEGLAAYEQYF.

This chain uses TRBV6-6 with TRBJ1-5, with D unclear. The germline gives CDR1 MNHNY, CDR2 SVGAGI (reference sequence). The CDR3 contains 14 residues. Between the trimmed V and J ends, which lost 2 bases and 0 bases, there was a span of 5 bases. The CDR3 loop is CASSYAFSNQPQHF. The CDR3 coding sequence is TGTGCCAGCAGTTACGCCTTTAGCAATCAGCCCCAGCATTTT.

The chain couples TRBV28 to TRBJ2-1, with 11 bases matching TRBD2. The CDR3 consists of 16 residues. Losses at the gene ends were 5 bases for V and 6 bases for J; bases not matched to a gene: 9. CDR1 and CDR2 from the germline V gene are MDHEN and SYDVKM. CDR3 sequence: CASSPPGLAGFNEQFF. The CDR3 DNA follows: TGTGCCAGCAGTCCCCCCGGACTAGCGGGTTTCAATGAGCAGTTCTTC.

The chain has TRBV3-1 and TRBJ2-7; D perhaps matches TRBD1 (5 bases). V lost 1 base and J 2 bases, leaving 12 bases between the germline ends. The CDR3 sequence is 15 residues long. Germline lookup yields CDR1 LGHDT and CDR2 YNNKEL (reference sequence). This chain's CDR3 is CASSQGTCRAYEQYF. The CDR3 bases are TGTGCCAGCAGCCAAGGGACATGTAGGGCCTACGAGCAGTACTTC.

This clonotype turned up a few times. The gene calls are TRBV7-2 and TRBJ2-7; D possibly corresponds to TRBD2 (6 bases). With 1 base removed from V and 5 bases from J, the gap between germline ends came to 15 bases. There are 15 residues in the CDR3. Germline V CDR1 and CDR2: SGHTA, FQGNSA. The CDR3 nucleotides read TGTGCCAGCAGCTTAGTGTCGGGAGAGGGTCACGAGCAGTACTTC. Amino acids: CASSLVSGEGHEQYF. Full variable domain (rest looked up from reference TRBV7-2 and TRBJ2-7): GAGVSQSPSNKVTEKGKDVELRCDPISGHTALYWYRQSLGQGLEFLIYFQGNSAPDKSGLPSDRFSAERTGGSVSTLTIQRTQQEDSAVYLCASSLVSGEGHEQYFGPGTRLTVT.

This chain connects TRBV12-3 or TRBV12-4 to TRBJ2-1; 7 bases are shared with TRBD2. After removal of 6 bases from V and 6 bases from J, the junction contained 11 bases not matched to a gene. The CDR3 length is 15 residues. The CDR3 DNA is TGTGCCAGCAGCGGCGGACTAGTGTCTGCCAATGAGCAGTTCTTC. Encoded protein: CASSGGLVSANEQFF.

The chain employs TRBV25-1 and TRBJ1-4, with D unclear. The V end lost 9 bases, the J end lost 7 bases, and 15 bases lay between the germline ends. Germline lookup yields CDR1 MGHDK and CDR2 SYGVNS. This CDR3 contains 13 residues. The CDR3 loop is CARTPLGLEKLFF. CDR3 sequence (DNA): TGTGCCAGAACGCCGTTAGGACTTGAAAAACTGTTTTTT.

J is TRBJ1-1 and V is TRBV14; D gene uncertain. CDR3 length equals 14 residues. The germline V gene has CDR1 SGHDN and CDR2 FVKESK. V lost 0 bases to trimming and J lost 11 bases, with 16 bases between them. The CDR3 nucleotides read TGTGCCAGCAGCCAAGATCCCCGCGACGCACGGGCTTTCTTT. Translation gives CASSQDPRDARAFF. Variable domain in full (rest from reference TRBV14 and TRBJ1-1): EAGVTQFPSHSVIEKGQTVTLRCDPISGHDNLYWYRRVMGKEIKFLLHFVKESKQDESGMPNNRFLAERTGGTYSTLKVQPAELEDSGVYFCASSQDPRDARAFFGQGTRLTVV.